The clone carrying this T cell receptor (beta chain) was counted a single time. Its antigen is unidentified. This sample is drawn from a study of PD-1 blockade in classical Hodgkin lymphoma. Study-wide findings and caveats: At baseline, newly diagnosed patients reportedly showed less TCR diversity than healthy donors. Newly diagnosed patients had diversity similar to the baseline diversity of complete responders. Sources of repertoire differences remain undefined, possibly disease activity or prior therapy. Those patients who began receiving nivolumab less than 1 year after ASCT had lower diversity, and they were excluded.

The junction had 7 bases not matched to a gene; V was cut back by 2 bases and J by 6 bases. This CDR3 is 15 amino acids long. The germline V gene encodes CDR1 MDHEN and CDR2 SYDVKM. Repertoires were generated with immunoSEQ multiplex PCR, while TCRdb's copy carries only in-frame clones and drops some. This table holds 4,000 to 5,500 clones, roughly 65% found once. The time point was: cycle 4 day 1 (C4D1), after 6 weeks of nivolumab. Each and every patient relapsed after autologous stem cell transplantation, and patients got differing brentuximab vedotin exposure. By magnetic negative selection, CD8+ T cells were isolated from the thawed PBMCs.

V usage is TRBV28 and J usage is TRBJ2-3; 8 bases align to TRBD2. Sequenced here: CD8+ T cells from blood, sampled before the fourth cycle of nivolumab. The sequence was obtained from a human donor with classical Hodgkin lymphoma. The CDR3 spells CASSLRGLARDTQYF. The CDR3, as DNA: TGTGCCAGCAGTTTACGCGGACTAGCTAGGGATACGCAGTATTTT.